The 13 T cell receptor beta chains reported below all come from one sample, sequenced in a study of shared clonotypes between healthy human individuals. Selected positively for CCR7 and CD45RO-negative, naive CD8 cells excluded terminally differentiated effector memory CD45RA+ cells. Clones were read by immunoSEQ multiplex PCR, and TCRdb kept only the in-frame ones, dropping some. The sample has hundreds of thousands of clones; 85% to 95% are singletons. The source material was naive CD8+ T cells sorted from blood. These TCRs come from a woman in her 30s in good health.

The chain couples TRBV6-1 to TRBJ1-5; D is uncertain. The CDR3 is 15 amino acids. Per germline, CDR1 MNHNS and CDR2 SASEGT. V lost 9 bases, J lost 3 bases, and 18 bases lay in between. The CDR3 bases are TGTGCCAGTCGGTCCGGTAAGCAGCTCAATCAGCCCCAGCATTTT. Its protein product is CASRSGKQLNQPQHF.

CDR3 loop: CASSLGLAGVAGELFF. Written as DNA, the CDR3 is TGTGCCAGCAGTTTAGGTCTAGCGGGAGTCGCCGGGGAGCTGTTTTTT. The chain links TRBV28 to TRBJ2-2, with 10 bases identical to TRBD2. CDR1 and CDR2 from the germline V gene are MDHEN and SYDVKM. The length of the CDR3 is 16 residues. Losses at the gene ends were 2 bases for V and 6 bases for J; bases not matched to a gene: 6.

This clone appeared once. The CDR3 protein is CASSQGSGANEQYF. DNA for the CDR3: TGCGCCAGCAGCCAAGGGTCGGGGGCTAACGAGCAGTACTTC. The chain carries TRBV4-1 and TRBJ2-7; D is perhaps TRBD1 or TRBD2 (6 bases each). The CDR3 has 14 residues. CDR1 and CDR2 (germline): MGHRA, YSYEKL. V was clipped by 1 base and J by 5 bases, with 12 bases between them.

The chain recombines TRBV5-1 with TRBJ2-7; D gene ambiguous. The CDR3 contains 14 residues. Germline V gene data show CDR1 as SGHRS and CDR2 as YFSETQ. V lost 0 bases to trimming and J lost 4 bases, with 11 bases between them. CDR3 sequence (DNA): TGCGCCAGCAGCTTGGGTGGGATCGGTTACGAGCAGTACTTC. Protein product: CASSLGGIGYEQYF.

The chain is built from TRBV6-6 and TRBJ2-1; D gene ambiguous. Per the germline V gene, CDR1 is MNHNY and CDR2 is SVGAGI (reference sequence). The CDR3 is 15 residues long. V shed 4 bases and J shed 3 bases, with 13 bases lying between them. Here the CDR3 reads CASSFDSSNYNEQFF. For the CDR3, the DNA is TGTGCCAGCAGTTTCGACTCATCCAACTACAATGAGCAGTTCTTC.

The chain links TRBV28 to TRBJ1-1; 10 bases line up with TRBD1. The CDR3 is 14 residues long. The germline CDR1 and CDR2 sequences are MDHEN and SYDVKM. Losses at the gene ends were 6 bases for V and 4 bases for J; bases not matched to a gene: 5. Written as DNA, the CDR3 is TGTGCCAGCAGCACCGACAGGGGGCTCACTGAAGCTTTCTTT. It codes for CASSTDRGLTEAFF.

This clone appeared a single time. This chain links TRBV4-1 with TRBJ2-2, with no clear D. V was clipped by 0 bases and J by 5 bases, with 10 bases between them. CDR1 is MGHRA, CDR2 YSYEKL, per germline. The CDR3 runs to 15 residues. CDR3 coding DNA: TGCGCCAGCAGCCAAGAGAAAATGGTAACCGGGGAGCTGTTTTTT. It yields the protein CASSQEKMVTGELFF.

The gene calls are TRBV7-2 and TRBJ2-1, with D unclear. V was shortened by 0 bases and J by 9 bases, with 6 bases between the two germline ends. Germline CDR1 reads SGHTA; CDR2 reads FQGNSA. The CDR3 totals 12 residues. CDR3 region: CASSLAGGEQFF. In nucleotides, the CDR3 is TGTGCCAGCAGCTTAGCAGGCGGTGAGCAGTTCTTC.

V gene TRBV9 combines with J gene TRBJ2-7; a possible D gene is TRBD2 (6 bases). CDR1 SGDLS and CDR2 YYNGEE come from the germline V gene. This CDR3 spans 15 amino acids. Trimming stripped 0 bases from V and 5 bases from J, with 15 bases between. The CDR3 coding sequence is TGTGCCAGCAGCGTAGATCCGGGAGATTTCCACGAGCAGTACTTC. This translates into CASSVDPGDFHEQYF.

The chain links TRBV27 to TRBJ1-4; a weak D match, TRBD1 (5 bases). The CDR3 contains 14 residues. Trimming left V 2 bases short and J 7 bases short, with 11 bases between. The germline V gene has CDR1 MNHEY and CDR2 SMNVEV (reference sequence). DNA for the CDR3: TGTGCCAGCAGTTTAGGGGCGGACGGTGAAAAACTGTTTTTT. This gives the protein CASSLGADGEKLFF.

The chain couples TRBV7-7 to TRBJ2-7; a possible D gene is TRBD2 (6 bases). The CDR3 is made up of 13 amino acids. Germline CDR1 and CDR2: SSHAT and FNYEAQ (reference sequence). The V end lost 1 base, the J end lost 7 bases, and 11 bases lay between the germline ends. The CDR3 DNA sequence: TGTGCCAGCAGCTTAGTCTCAGGGAGGGAGCAGTACTTC. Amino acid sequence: CASSLVSGREQYF. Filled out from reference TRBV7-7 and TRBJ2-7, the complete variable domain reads GAGVSQSPRYKVTKRGQDVTLRCDPISSHATLYWYQQALGQGPEFLTYFNYEAQPDKSGLPSDRFSAERPEGSISTLTIQRTEQRDSAMYRCASSLVSGREQYFGPGTRLTVT.

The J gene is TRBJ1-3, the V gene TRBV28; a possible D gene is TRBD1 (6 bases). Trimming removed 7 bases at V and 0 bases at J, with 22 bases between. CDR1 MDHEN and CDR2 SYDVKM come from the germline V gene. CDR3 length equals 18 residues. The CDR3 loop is CASTLTMTGLLSGNTIYF. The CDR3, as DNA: TGTGCCAGCACCCTGACGATGACAGGCCTCCTCTCTGGAAACACCATATATTTT.

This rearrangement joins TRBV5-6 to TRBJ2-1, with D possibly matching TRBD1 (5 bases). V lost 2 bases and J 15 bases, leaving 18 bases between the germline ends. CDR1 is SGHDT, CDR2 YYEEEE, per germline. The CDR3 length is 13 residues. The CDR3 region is CASSFGTTGSRFF. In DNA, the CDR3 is TGTGCCAGCAGCTTTGGCACCACAGGCAGCCGGTTCTTC.